The following is a T cell receptor beta chain sequence with its context. The antigen remains undetermined. Sequenced by immunoSEQ multiplex PCR; TCRdb stores in-frame clones only, minus some. This sample has 40,000 to 60,000 clones, with about four fifths found just once. Trimming took 2 bases from V and 8 from J, leaving 13 bases between them. Germline V gene data show CDR1 as GTSNPN and CDR2 as SVGIG (reference sequence). The CDR3 runs 13 residues. This entry is derived from a study of graft-versus-host responses after intestinal transplantation. The overall study: Recipients had transplants, and these were multivisceral, liver-intestinal, or isolated intestinal. Tacrolimus plus steroids were given to all recipients for 3 to 4 years, preceded by anti-thymocyte globulin induction.

Study-level results: Individuals carrying graft-donor T cell macrochimerism showed high graft-versus-host to host-versus-graft clonal ratios in allografts. Recipient marrow harbored GvH clones, some of which surfaced first in ileum or blood.

The chain combines TRBV30 with TRBJ1-3, with D possibly TRBD1 on 6 matching bases. This clonotype was obtained from a human donor who was the organ donor for an intestinal transplant. The sequenced sample was unstimulated CD4+ T cells sorted from spleen or lymph node cells, obtained before transplant. Here the CDR3 reads CAWSTRKGDTIYF. The CDR3 nucleotides are TGTGCCTGGAGTACACGTAAGGGGGACACCATATATTTT.